Given below is one T cell receptor (beta chain) in context. This clonotype was found many times. Its antigen is currently not known. No base quality information exists; no much larger clone differs at one position. This record comes from a study of molecular identifiers for immune sequencing clone quantification (dated by TCRdb to the late 2010s). For context, the study as a whole: For a replicate experiment, RNA from approximately 20,000 or 100,000 naive CD8 T cells was divided into five aliquots, of which four were sequenced. This methods study benchmarked molecular-identifier clustering-based TCR repertoire sequencing (MIDCIRS) and TCR RNA copy counting, using CD8 T cells to do so.

At the junction V is shortened by 2 bases and J by 5 bases, with 5 bases in between. The CDR3 sequence holds 11 residues, the cysteine and phenylalanine included. CDR3 DNA only is kept here, 33 bases in frame from base 1. The germline V gene encodes CDR1 GTSNPN and CDR2 SVGIG (reference sequence). Libraries were constructed by PCR. These reads were obtained on an Illumina HiSeq 4000. Bulk TCR libraries were prepared as previously described, using TCR primers listed in Table S5. Purification of total RNA was performed with the Qiagen AllPrep DNA/RNA kit. Reads from multiple sequencing runs of the same library were pooled before analysis. On the study's bioinformatics: Reads were retained only if their TCR constant sequence matched exactly, and those retained reads were trimmed to 150 nt and grouped according to their 12-nt molecular barcodes. Reads within each barcode group were sub-clustered using a 15% Levenshtein threshold, and quality-weighted consensus sequences were constructed for each RNA molecule. Non-functional sequences were removed, as were lower-count sequences one edit away from another. Barcode sub-clusters with fewer than 20% of the maximum read count were removed, based on fitting two negative binomial distributions. Using fastp trimming at Q25 and MiXCR clonotype assembly, TCRdb reanalyzed the public sequencing data and kept in-frame beta chains. Under each unique CDR3 protein, matching rows form one entry showing the most common genes and DNA. Clone size and V and J calls follow TCRdb, not the original study. The sample records fewer than 350,000 distinct CDR3 sequences, about 22% of which are singletons. The top ten hold 0.75% to 0.85% of the sample.

Libraries of naive CD8 T cells were built from anywhere between roughly 17,000 and 1,100,000 sorted cells, with 10%, 30% or 50% of the purified RNA used. On a BD FACSAria II, naive CD8 T cells were FACS-sorted as CD8+CD4-CCR7+CD45RA+ and collected into RLT Plus buffer. To test detection sensitivity, Jurkat RNA equal to around nine TCR copies was added to samples of 20,000-1,000,000 naive CD8 T cells. CD8 T cells were enriched with RosetteSep CD8+ T Cell Enrichment Cocktail and Ficoll-Paque, followed by ACK red cell lysis. Study-level results and caveats: Even against a background of around 900,000 naive CD8 T cells, spiked-in Jurkat TCR RNA amounting to a single cell's worth was reported to be detectable. Highly expanded clone sizes could be underestimated if identical TCR molecules share a barcode. Clones above 20 RNA copies held over 99% of molecules in CMV-specific effector cells but under 1% in naive cells. The naive libraries included spiked-in Jurkat TCR RNA (about nine copies' worth), and this RNA is not part of the donor repertoire. When barcode sub-clustering was left out, chimeric consensus sequences inflated TCR diversity, with chimeras reaching as high as 47%. About three recovered TCR RNA copies per cell were obtained by modeling, versus roughly 9.1 by digital PCR, implying a capture efficiency of about 30%.

The V and J genes are TRBV30 and TRBJ2-3; there is no confident call for the D gene. The clonotype comes from a human donor in good health. Some libraries in this study had Jurkat cell RNA spiked in. The sample comprised naive CD8+ T cells from blood, with Jurkat cell RNA spiked in. The sample's cell subset or site label, decoded: FACS-sorted CD8+CD4-CCR7+CD45RA+ naive T cells. The CDR3: CAWSLGDTQYF. The sequence in DNA is TGTGCCTGGAGTTTGGGAGATACGCAGTATTTT.